The text below deals with one T cell receptor (beta chain). Per the study methods: Amplification with reference gene primers provided the estimates of nucleated cell counts. The repertoire was sequenced with immunoSEQ multiplex PCR; TCRdb's copy has only in-frame clones and lacks some. The DNA was the basis for D and trimming; V, J and clone size are from that table. This sample has roughly 150,000 clones, with over 80% found just once. A Seattle source enrolled patients during active infection and followed them longitudinally. The germline gives CDR1 MDHEN, CDR2 SYDVKM. CDR3 length: 13 residues. V was clipped by 6 bases and J by 8 bases, with 13 bases between them. This sample was taken from a study of blood T cell repertoires in COVID-19. As for the study in general: Material from acute and convalescent COVID-19 was sourced from the United States, Italy and Spain. PBMCs, B-cell-depleted T cells, or T cells were the source of the cDNA or gDNA that made up the material.

Material: peripheral blood. This clonotype originated in a woman of 80 years or more with COVID-19, enrolled during active disease. The J gene is TRBJ1-4, the V gene TRBV28; perhaps TRBD1 as D (5 bases). In nucleotides, the CDR3 is TGTGCCAGCAGCGGGACTTCAAACGAAAAACTGTTTTTT. Residues: CASSGTSNEKLFF.